The clone carrying this TCR beta chain came up many times. This sample is drawn from a study of neurological immune-mediated disorders. Per the germline V gene, CDR1 is DFQATT and CDR2 is SNEGSKA (reference sequence). With V trimmed by 5 bases and J by 5 bases, 8 bases remained unmatched. The CDR3 is 14 residues long. The authors produced cDNA by 5'RACE using 10-nucleotide random UMIs. From 15-18 subjects, every sequencing run obtained over 180 million TCR-beta sequences. TCRdb fed the 5' RACE reads into MiXCR, producing one record per CDR3 protein. The sample gives about 37,000 distinct CDR3 sequences, around a tenth of which show up once; 3% to 4.5% is in the top ten.

The chain links TRBV20-1 to TRBJ1-4; 7 bases are a match to TRBD1. The receptor was isolated from a woman aged 25 to 39 with HTLV-1-associated myelopathy (HAM/TSP). Sequencing used CD4+ T cells from blood. CDR3 DNA: TGCAGTGCTCATCCGGGACAGACGAATGAAAAACTGTTTTTT. It is translated as CSAHPGQTNEKLFF.